This TCR beta chain was profiled in a study of T-cell reconstitution after alpha-beta-depleted transplantation in children. V lost 4 bases, J lost 2 bases, and 11 bases lay in between. In germline, CDR1 is SQVTM, CDR2 ANQGSEA. CDR3 length: 13 amino acids. Unique molecular identifiers were incorporated when the TCRbeta library was constructed. TCRdb re-called the PCR reads through MiXCR, storing one row per CDR3 protein. This table has around 17,000 distinct CDR3 sequences, roughly 5.3% appearing once. This clonotype was seen repeatedly, ten times or more. The antigen is undetermined. Study outcomes and limitations: For some patients, TCRbeta diversity was high at day 60 because of recipient T cells and thymic progenitors that survived. Two months or so post-transplant, alpha-beta T cells reportedly derived from several hundred expanded graft clones. One year after transplant, T-cell counts and diversity came mostly from newly produced T cells.

The chain has TRBV29-1 and TRBJ2-5; D is undetermined. This specimen consisted of PBMCs, obtained before TCRalphabeta/CD19-depleted stem cell transplant. The sequence was collected from a boy younger than 18 with acute lymphoblastic leukemia, due to receive a stem cell transplant. Here the CDR3 reads CSVAVALQETQYF. CDR3 bases: TGCAGCGTTGCAGTAGCACTACAAGAGACCCAGTACTTC.